The present T cell receptor beta chain was sequenced within a study of blood T cell repertoires in COVID-19. Study in general: The United States, Italy and Spain were the sources of the acute and convalescent COVID-19 samples. PBMCs, B-cell-depleted T cells, or T cells provided the cDNA or gDNA that made up the material.

The authors' processing: Estimation of nucleated cell counts was performed using reference gene primer amplification. Sequencing was performed with immunoSEQ multiplex PCR; in TCRdb, only in-frame clones are kept and a portion is missing. Clone size and the V and J calls come from that table; the DNA yielded D and trimming. The data contain approximately 260,000 clones, approximately 90% of them seen just once; the ten biggest clones take up 7.2%. The V end was cut by 1 base, the J end by 6 bases, with 6 bases between. CDR1 is SGHVS, CDR2 FNYEAQ, per germline. This CDR3 comprises 13 residues. This clone was found once.

The chain couples TRBV7-6 to TRBJ2-2; no definite D call. This receptor was taken from a man between 60 and 75 years old who had recovered from COVID-19. Material: peripheral blood. DNA for the CDR3: TGTGCCAGCAGCTTAGTAAGCTCCGGGGAGCTGTTTTTT. Translated: CASSLVSSGELFF.